This T cell receptor (beta chain) came from a study of T cell changes during pregnancy in multiple sclerosis. The CDR3 is 11 residues long. Trimming took off 5 bases at V and 4 bases at J, with 3 bases between the two ends. This clone was detected only once. Profiling relied on immunoSEQ multiplex PCR, and the TCRdb table lists in-frame clones only, not all of them. This table holds 58,000 or so clones, 80% to 90% found once. The chain carries TRBV23-1 and TRBJ1-5; D call uncertain. TRBV23-1 qualifies as an ORF whose function is uncertain. The specimen comprised CD4+ T cells from peripheral blood mononuclear cells, sampled in the third trimester of pregnancy. This receptor was identified in a female donor with multiple sclerosis, enrolled in a pregnancy study. The DNA of the CDR3 is TGCGCCAGCAGTACAAATCAGCCCCAGCATTTT. Translated: CASSTNQPQHF.